Below, one T cell receptor beta chain is given with its context. Germline lookup yields CDR1 LNHDA and CDR2 SQIVND (reference sequence). V was shortened by 3 bases and J by 6 bases, with 12 bases between the two germline ends. The CDR3 loop spans 14 amino acids. Sequencing was performed with immunoSEQ multiplex PCR; in TCRdb, only in-frame clones are kept and a portion is missing. In the table there are about 70,000 clones, 85% to 95% of which are singletons. This specimen comes from a study of technical replicates of blood from a handful of donors. This sequence joins TRBV19 and TRBJ1-5; D uncertain. The source is a human donor in good health. Sequencing used T cells isolated from PBMCs. In DNA form, the CDR3 reads TGTGCCAGTAGTATTGGATTGGAGGGTCAGCCCCAGCATTTT. Its protein is CASSIGLEGQPQHF. The whole variable domain, remainder taken from reference TRBV19 and TRBJ1-5, is DGGITQSPKYLFRKEGQNVTLSCEQNLNHDAMYWYRQDPGQGLRLIYYSQIVNDFQKGDIAEGYSVSREKKESFPLTVTSAQKNPTAFYLCASSIGLEGQPQHFGDGTRLSIL.